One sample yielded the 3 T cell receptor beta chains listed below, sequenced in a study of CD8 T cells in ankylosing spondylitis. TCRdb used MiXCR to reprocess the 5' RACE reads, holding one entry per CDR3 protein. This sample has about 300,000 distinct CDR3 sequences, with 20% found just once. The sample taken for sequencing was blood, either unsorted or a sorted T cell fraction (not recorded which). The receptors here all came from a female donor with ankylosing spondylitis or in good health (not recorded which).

CDR3 amino acids: CSARDRVTTGELFF. Here the CDR3 DNA reads TGCAGTGCTAGAGATAGAGTCACCACCGGGGAGCTGTTTTTT. The chain joins TRBV20-1 to TRBJ2-2; no clear D gene. This CDR3 has 14 residues. Trimming cost V 0 bases and J 4 bases, with 9 bases left between them. The V gene's germline CDR1 is DFQATT and CDR2 SNEGSKA (reference sequence).

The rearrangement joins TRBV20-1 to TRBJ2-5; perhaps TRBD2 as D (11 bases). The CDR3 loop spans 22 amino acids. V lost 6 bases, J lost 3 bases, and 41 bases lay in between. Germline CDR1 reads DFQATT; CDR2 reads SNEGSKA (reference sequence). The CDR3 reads CSAHGQGVGVAGGPKGEETQYF. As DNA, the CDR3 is TGCAGTGCCCACGGACAGGGGGTGGGGGTAGCGGGAGGGCCGAAGGGTGAAGAGACCCAGTACTTC.

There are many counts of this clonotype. The CDR3 bases are TGTGCCTGGAGTGTAATAGGGGGTGGCTACGAGCAGTACTTC. This gives the protein CAWSVIGGGYEQYF. The V and J genes are TRBV30 and TRBJ2-7; maybe TRBD1 (6 bases). CDR3 length equals 14 residues. V gave up 0 bases and J gave up 3 bases, with 12 bases separating them. Germline lookup yields CDR1 GTSNPN and CDR2 SVGIG (reference sequence).